A selection of T cell receptor beta chains follows, all from one sample in a study of beta chain features in type 1 diabetes. Clones were read by immunoSEQ multiplex PCR, and TCRdb kept only the in-frame ones, dropping some. Among hundreds of thousands of clones listed, more than 9% were seen once. The material sequenced was naive CD4+ T cells from blood. The receptors shown here come from a woman aged 18-29 years in good health. The CDR3 runs from the conserved cysteine through the conserved F or W. The D gene is left open where the match is weak. A row's size may be missing; if present it is once, few, many or a size class.

j_gene: TRBJ2-2; abundance: NA; d_gene: NA; v_gene: TRBV4-1; CDR3aa: CASSQVTATGELFF; CDR3nt: TGCGCCAGCAGCCAAGTCACAGCTACCGGGGAGCTGTTTTTT
j_gene: TRBJ2-5; abundance: many; d_gene: NA; v_gene: TRBV18; CDR3aa: CASSPLTGSETQYF; CDR3nt: TGTGCCAGCTCACCACTGACAGGCTCCGAGACCCAGTACTTC
j_gene: TRBJ1-1; abundance: few; d_gene: TRBD1; v_gene: TRBV10-1; CDR3aa: CASSRDRNTEAFF; CDR3nt: TGCGCCAGCAGCCGGGACAGGAACACTGAAGCTTTCTTT
j_gene: TRBJ2-3; abundance: NA; d_gene: NA; v_gene: TRBV2; CDR3aa: CASRASGPTDTQYF; CDR3nt: TGTGCCAGCAGAGCAAGCGGGCCCACAGATACGCAGTATTTT
j_gene: TRBJ1-2; abundance: few; d_gene: TRBD1; v_gene: TRBV29-1; CDR3aa: CSTRRTGVNYGYTF; CDR3nt: TGCAGCACAAGGAGGACAGGGGTTAACTATGGCTACACCTTC
j_gene: TRBJ1-4; abundance: few; d_gene: NA; v_gene: TRBV30; CDR3aa: CAWSANMETNEKLFF; CDR3nt: TGTGCCTGGAGTGCAAACATGGAGACTAATGAAAAACTGTTTTTT
j_gene: TRBJ1-2; abundance: few; d_gene: NA; v_gene: TRBV4-1; CDR3aa: CASSQPSGGKMDGYTF; CDR3nt: TGCGCCAGCAGCCAACCGTCGGGGGGGAAGATGGATGGCTACACCTTC
j_gene: TRBJ2-5; abundance: few; d_gene: TRBD2; v_gene: TRBV5-1; CDR3aa: CASSLGLAGVGETQYF; CDR3nt: TGCGCCAGCAGCTTGGGGCTAGCGGGAGTCGGCGAGACCCAGTACTTC
j_gene: TRBJ1-1; abundance: NA; d_gene: NA; v_gene: TRBV29-1; CDR3aa: CSAAVKGNTEAFF; CDR3nt: TGCAGCGCTGCCGTGAAGGGGAACACTGAAGCCTTCTTT
j_gene: TRBJ1-2; abundance: few; d_gene: TRBD1; v_gene: TRBV30; CDR3aa: CAWKDRVPGGYTF; CDR3nt: TGTGCCTGGAAGGACAGGGTCCCAGGTGGCTACACCTTC
j_gene: TRBJ1-2; abundance: NA; d_gene: NA; v_gene: TRBV29-1; CDR3aa: CSARPTRDHNYGYTF; CDR3nt: TGCAGCGCCCGACCTACCCGGGATCATAACTATGGCTACACCTTC
j_gene: TRBJ2-7; abundance: few; d_gene: TRBD1; v_gene: TRBV9; CDR3aa: CASSVGGQGAYEQYF; CDR3nt: TGTGCCAGCAGCGTAGGGGGGCAGGGGGCCTACGAGCAGTACTTC
j_gene: TRBJ1-5; abundance: few; d_gene: NA; v_gene: TRBV12-5; CDR3aa: CASGVTGSQPQHF; CDR3nt: TGTGCTAGTGGCGTTACGGGGTCGCAGCCCCAGCATTTT
j_gene: TRBJ2-7; abundance: NA; d_gene: NA; v_gene: TRBV30; CDR3aa: CAWSVRTSSSQYF; CDR3nt: TGTGCCTGGAGTGTACGTACTAGCTCCAGTCAGTACTTC
j_gene: TRBJ1-1; abundance: once; d_gene: NA; v_gene: TRBV5-1; CDR3aa: CASSLESVNTEAFF; CDR3nt: TGCGCCAGCAGCTTGGAATCTGTGAACACTGAAGCTTTCTTT
j_gene: TRBJ2-3; abundance: few; d_gene: TRBD2; v_gene: TRBV9; CDR3aa: CASSPRGGRDPDTQYF; CDR3nt: TGTGCCAGCAGCCCCCGGGGCGGGAGGGACCCAGATACGCAGTATTTT
j_gene: TRBJ1-1; abundance: NA; d_gene: NA; v_gene: TRBV5-1; CDR3aa: CASSWGTLRELDTEAFF; CDR3nt: TGCGCCAGCAGCTGGGGGACACTCAGGGAGTTGGACACTGAAGCTTTCTTT
j_gene: TRBJ1-5; abundance: NA; d_gene: NA; v_gene: TRBV7-9; CDR3aa: CASSLDGPNQPQHF; CDR3nt: TGTGCCAGCAGCTTAGATGGGCCGAATCAGCCCCAGCATTTT
j_gene: TRBJ1-4; abundance: NA; d_gene: TRBD1; v_gene: TRBV7-6; CDR3aa: CASSPGQGKYEKLFF; CDR3nt: TGTGCCAGCAGCCCAGGACAGGGCAAATACGAAAAACTGTTTTTT
j_gene: TRBJ2-3; abundance: NA; d_gene: TRBD1; v_gene: TRBV18; CDR3aa: CASSKSMGQGGPDTQYF; CDR3nt: TGTGCCAGCTCCAAGTCTATGGGACAGGGAGGGCCAGATACGCAGTATTTT
j_gene: TRBJ2-2; abundance: NA; d_gene: NA; v_gene: TRBV6-1; CDR3aa: CASSESMDRTVLPGELFF; CDR3nt: TGTGCCAGCAGTGAATCGATGGACAGAACAGTCCTCCCCGGGGAGCTGTTTTTT
j_gene: TRBJ2-1; abundance: NA; d_gene: TRBD1; v_gene: TRBV9; CDR3aa: CASSSTGFNEQFF; CDR3nt: TGTGCCAGCAGCTCGACAGGGTTCAATGAGCAGTTCTTC
j_gene: TRBJ2-5; abundance: NA; d_gene: TRBD1; v_gene: TRBV4-2; CDR3aa: CASSLFRGLQETQYF; CDR3nt: TGTGCCAGCAGCTTGTTCAGGGGGCTGCAAGAGACCCAGTACTTC
j_gene: TRBJ2-1; abundance: few; d_gene: TRBD2; v_gene: TRBV15; CDR3aa: CATTARGGRGGWDNEQFF; CDR3nt: TGTGCCACCACCGCCCGGGGCGGGAGGGGGGGGTGGGACAATGAGCAGTTCTTC
j_gene: TRBJ2-4; abundance: NA; d_gene: TRBD1; v_gene: TRBV6-5; CDR3aa: CASSYPGQGVQYF; CDR3nt: TGTGCCAGCAGTTATCCAGGACAGGGGGTTCAGTACTTC
j_gene: TRBJ2-5; abundance: few; d_gene: NA; v_gene: TRBV6-5; CDR3aa: CASSYRRRVGETQYF; CDR3nt: TGTGCCAGCAGTTACCGACGACGGGTGGGAGAGACCCAGTACTTC
j_gene: TRBJ2-1; abundance: few; d_gene: NA; v_gene: TRBV2; CDR3aa: CASSEGRGYNEQFF; CDR3nt: TGTGCCAGCAGTGAAGGAAGGGGCTACAATGAGCAGTTCTTC
j_gene: TRBJ1-6; abundance: few; d_gene: NA; v_gene: TRBV14; CDR3aa: CASSFDRAGSPLHF; CDR3nt: TGTGCCAGCAGCTTCGACCGGGCGGGGTCACCCCTCCACTTT
j_gene: TRBJ1-2; abundance: few; d_gene: NA; v_gene: TRBV19; CDR3aa: CASSPSDWRGGYGYTF; CDR3nt: TGTGCCAGTAGCCCTTCTGATTGGAGGGGTGGCTATGGCTACACCTTC
j_gene: TRBJ1-1; abundance: few; d_gene: TRBD1; v_gene: TRBV18; CDR3aa: CASSPKRGETGVNTEAFF; CDR3nt: TGTGCCAGCTCACCAAAACGAGGGGAAACAGGGGTGAACACTGAAGCTTTCTTT
j_gene: TRBJ2-2; abundance: few; d_gene: TRBD2; v_gene: TRBV5-4; CDR3aa: CASSLELAGGPFGTGELFF; CDR3nt: TGTGCCAGCAGCTTGGAACTAGCGGGAGGACCATTCGGCACCGGGGAGCTGTTTTTT
j_gene: TRBJ1-3; abundance: NA; d_gene: NA; v_gene: TRBV2; CDR3aa: CASSAGGNTIYF; CDR3nt: TGTGCCAGCAGTGCGGGGGGAAACACCATATATTTT
j_gene: TRBJ2-3; abundance: NA; d_gene: TRBD2; v_gene: TRBV5-1; CDR3aa: CASSSGLAGEVDTQYF; CDR3nt: TGCGCCAGCAGCTCGGGACTAGCGGGAGAGGTAGATACGCAGTATTTT
j_gene: TRBJ2-3; abundance: NA; d_gene: TRBD2; v_gene: TRBV6-1; CDR3aa: CASSEQLAGFLDTQYF; CDR3nt: TGTGCCAGCAGTGAACAACTAGCGGGTTTCCTCGATACGCAGTATTTT
j_gene: TRBJ1-5; abundance: NA; d_gene: NA; v_gene: TRBV15; CDR3aa: CATSRDVGQGQPQHF; CDR3nt: TGTGCCACCAGCAGAGATGTGGGGCAGGGCCAGCCCCAGCATTTT
j_gene: TRBJ1-2; abundance: NA; d_gene: TRBD1; v_gene: TRBV5-1; CDR3aa: CASSLGTGRHGYTF; CDR3nt: TGCGCCAGCAGCTTGGGGACAGGGAGGCACGGCTACACCTTC
j_gene: TRBJ1-5; abundance: NA; d_gene: TRBD1; v_gene: TRBV30; CDR3aa: CAWSVRGTGNQPQHF; CDR3nt: TGTGCCTGGAGTGTACGGGGGACAGGCAATCAGCCCCAGCATTTT
j_gene: TRBJ2-7; abundance: few; d_gene: NA; v_gene: TRBV9; CDR3aa: CASSVGVGASYEQYF; CDR3nt: TGTGCCAGCAGCGTAGGAGTAGGGGCGTCCTACGAGCAGTACTTC
j_gene: TRBJ1-1; abundance: few; d_gene: NA; v_gene: TRBV30; CDR3aa: CAWRGGAAEAFF; CDR3nt: TGTGCCTGGAGAGGCGGGGCCGCCGAAGCTTTCTTT
j_gene: TRBJ2-3; abundance: few; d_gene: NA; v_gene: TRBV4-1; CDR3aa: CASSQEAGRDTQYF; CDR3nt: TGCGCCAGCAGCCAAGAGGCGGGGAGGGATACGCAGTATTTT
j_gene: TRBJ1-1; abundance: few; d_gene: TRBD1; v_gene: TRBV19; CDR3aa: CASSGTGGPNTEAFF; CDR3nt: TGTGCCAGTAGTGGAACAGGGGGGCCGAACACTGAAGCTTTCTTT
j_gene: TRBJ1-3; abundance: few; d_gene: NA; v_gene: TRBV9; CDR3aa: CASSAGGQFSGNTIYF; CDR3nt: TGTGCCAGCAGCGCGGGAGGCCAGTTCTCTGGAAACACCATATATTTT
j_gene: TRBJ1-1; abundance: NA; d_gene: NA; v_gene: TRBV6-6; CDR3aa: CASSWKAGAGAFF; CDR3nt: TGTGCCAGCAGTTGGAAGGCGGGAGCGGGAGCTTTCTTT
j_gene: TRBJ2-7; abundance: NA; d_gene: NA; v_gene: TRBV5-1; CDR3aa: CASSLGGAQYEQYF; CDR3nt: TGCGCCAGCAGCTTGGGGGGAGCACAATACGAGCAGTACTTC
j_gene: TRBJ2-3; abundance: NA; d_gene: NA; v_gene: TRBV7-3; CDR3aa: CASSLIWAGSTDTQYF; CDR3nt: TGTGCCAGCAGCTTAATTTGGGCAGGGAGCACAGATACGCAGTATTTT
j_gene: TRBJ2-1; abundance: NA; d_gene: NA; v_gene: TRBV6-1; CDR3aa: CASSGQGRYNEQFF; CDR3nt: TGTGCCAGCAGTGGCCAAGGGAGGTACAATGAGCAGTTCTTC
j_gene: TRBJ2-5; abundance: few; d_gene: TRBD1; v_gene: TRBV5-1; CDR3aa: CASSLGRGLETQYF; CDR3nt: TGCGCCAGCAGCTTGGGCAGGGGGCTGGAGACCCAGTACTTC
j_gene: TRBJ1-1; abundance: few; d_gene: NA; v_gene: TRBV6-5; CDR3aa: CASSYSTGLNTEAFF; CDR3nt: TGTGCCAGCAGTTACTCGACAGGATTGAACACTGAAGCTTTCTTT
j_gene: TRBJ1-1; abundance: NA; d_gene: NA; v_gene: TRBV7-2; CDR3aa: CASSLGRVYTEAFF; CDR3nt: TGTGCCAGCAGCTTAGGCAGGGTGTACACTGAAGCTTTCTTT
j_gene: TRBJ1-1; abundance: few; d_gene: TRBD1; v_gene: TRBV2; CDR3aa: CASGTGVLDATEAFF; CDR3nt: TGTGCCAGCGGGACAGGGGTCCTGGATGCGACTGAAGCTTTCTTT